The next 18 T cell receptor beta chains were all read from a single sample in a study of blood T cell repertoires in COVID-19. The data were produced by immunoSEQ multiplex PCR, yet TCRdb's version contains in-frame clones alone and is incomplete. The table has about 180,000 clones, approximately 85% seen once. The specimen was peripheral blood. All receptors come from a man aged 80 or over with COVID-19, enrolled during active disease.

V gene TRBV10-1 combines with J gene TRBJ1-2; D is uncertain. Germline loops: CDR1 WNHNN, CDR2 SYGVQD (reference sequence). Trimming left V 8 bases short and J 8 bases short, with 12 bases between. The CDR3 is made up of 11 amino acids. Written as DNA, the CDR3 is TGCGCCAGCGTACCCGAACGGGGCTACACCTTC. Translated: CASVPERGYTF.

This chain connects TRBV6-5 to TRBJ2-5; D possibly corresponds to TRBD1 (7 bases). V lost 2 bases, J lost 2 bases, and 12 bases lay in between. The CDR3 loop spans 15 amino acids. Germline V lookup: CDR1 MNHEY, CDR2 SVGAGI. The CDR3, as DNA: TGTGCCAGCAGTTACATCAGGGGGGCACAAGAGACCCAGTACTTC. This sequence encodes CASSYIRGAQETQYF.

Here the CDR3 reads CASSVATSGANTDTQYF. CDR3 nucleotide sequence: TGTGCCAGCAGCGTAGCTACTAGCGGGGCCAACACAGATACGCAGTATTTT. The chain has TRBV9 and TRBJ2-3, with 10 nucleotides matching TRBD2. The V segment lost 0 bases and the J segment 2 bases; nucleotides outside the gene matches: 6. The germline CDR1 and CDR2 sequences are SGDLS and YYNGEE. The CDR3 extends over 17 amino acids.

The chain carries TRBV28 and TRBJ2-3, with D perhaps TRBD2 (5 bases). The ends were cut back, 2 bases at V and 0 bases at J, with 9 bases in the middle. The germline CDR1 and CDR2 sequences are MDHEN and SYDVKM. This CDR3 spans 15 amino acids. The CDR3 sequence is CASSLEGPSTDTQYF. Here the CDR3 DNA reads TGTGCCAGCAGTTTAGAGGGCCCTAGCACAGATACGCAGTATTTT.

The chain is built from TRBV15 and TRBJ2-1, with D perhaps TRBD1 (5 bases). Trimming took off 0 bases at V and 7 bases at J, with 19 bases between the two ends. Germline assignment: CDR1 LNHNV and CDR2 YYDKDF (reference sequence). The CDR3 spans 17 residues. For the CDR3, the DNA is TGTGCCACCAGCAGAGATGAAGGGGCTCCCCCTCTTAATGAGCAGTTCTTC. Protein sequence: CATSRDEGAPPLNEQFF.

Only a few counts were recorded for this clone. The V gene is TRBV9, the J gene TRBJ2-2; weak D call: TRBD2 (6 bases). V lost 0 bases to trimming and J lost 3 bases, with 15 bases between them. CDR1 and CDR2 from the germline V gene are SGDLS and YYNGEE. The length of the CDR3 is 17 residues. CDR3 region: CASSVGVGGADTGELFF. The CDR3 DNA sequence: TGTGCCAGCAGCGTAGGAGTAGGCGGGGCGGACACCGGGGAGCTGTTTTTT.

V and J are TRBV5-1 and TRBJ2-1, with no clear D. Deletions cut 6 bases from V and 5 bases from J, with 15 bases between. Germline V gives CDR1 SGHRS, CDR2 YFSETQ. This CDR3 comprises 14 residues. For the CDR3, the DNA is TGCGCCAGCATCTCATCAGAGGCAAACAATGAGCAGTTCTTC. This translates into CASISSEANNEQFF.

The V gene is TRBV24-1, the J gene TRBJ2-7; 10 bases are a match to TRBD1. The CDR3 length is 12 residues. The trim removed 9 bases at V and 4 bases at J, leaving 2 bases unmatched. Germline CDR1 is KGHDR and CDR2 is SFDVKD. Here the CDR3 DNA reads TGTGCCACCGGGACAGGGGTTTACGAGCAGTACTTC. Translated, it gives CATGTGVYEQYF.

As DNA, the CDR3 is TGTGCCAGCAGCTCGATCCCCCGGGGGGATATCGATAATGAGCAGTTCTTC. Amino acid sequence: CASSSIPRGDIDNEQFF. The chain recombines TRBV5-4 with TRBJ2-1; the match to TRBD2 covers 7 bases. Germline values: CDR1 SGHNT, CDR2 YYREEE (reference sequence). V gave up 3 bases and J gave up 7 bases; unmatched junction bases: 16. The length of the CDR3 is 17 residues.

The chain has TRBV27 and TRBJ2-1; 12 nucleotides line up with TRBD1. The germline V gene has CDR1 MNHEY and CDR2 SMNVEV (reference sequence). This CDR3 comprises 14 residues. With V trimmed by 5 bases and J by 8 bases, 4 bases remained unmatched. The CDR3 DNA is TGTGCCAGCAGTGGGGACAGGGGGCGCGATGAGCAGTTCTTC. The encoded protein is CASSGDRGRDEQFF.

This chain connects TRBV29-1 to TRBJ1-2; 9 bases align to TRBD1. Germline CDR1 is SQVTM and CDR2 is ANQGSEA. This CDR3 contains 16 residues. With V trimmed by 6 bases and J by 0 bases, 11 bases remained unmatched. As DNA, the CDR3 is TGCAGCGTGGAGGGACAGGGTGGTGGGGCTAACTATGGCTACACCTTC. It codes for CSVEGQGGGANYGYTF.

The gene calls are TRBV18 and TRBJ2-7; 7 bases are a match to TRBD2. Germline trimming cut 0 bases from V and 5 bases from J; bases unmatched to any gene: 7. Germline V lookup: CDR1 KGHSH, CDR2 LQKENI. The CDR3 is made up of 15 amino acids. This CDR3 is CASSPPGTAGDEQYF. The CDR3 region has the DNA TGTGCCAGCTCACCACCTGGGACCGCGGGGGACGAGCAGTACTTC.

The gene calls are TRBV24-1 and TRBJ2-2; D is ambiguous. The germline V gene encodes CDR1 KGHDR and CDR2 SFDVKD. The CDR3 extends over 14 amino acids. The V end lost 2 bases, the J end lost 5 bases, and 8 bases lay between the germline ends. CDR3: CATSDSLETGELFF. As DNA, the CDR3 is TGTGCCACCAGTGATTCTTTAGAAACCGGGGAGCTGTTTTTT.

This sequence joins TRBV7-2 and TRBJ2-1; 11 bases are shared with TRBD2. CDR3 length: 15 residues. CDR1 and CDR2 (germline): SGHTA, FQGNSA. Losses at the gene ends were 4 bases for V and 3 bases for J; bases not matched to a gene: 2. In DNA, the CDR3 is TGTGCCAGCAGCTATAGCGGGGGGGGCTACAATGAGCAGTTCTTC. Its translation: CASSYSGGGYNEQFF.

The chain's CDR3 is CASSAGTGNQPQHF. As DNA, the CDR3 is TGTGCCAGCAGCGCTGGGACAGGCAATCAGCCCCAGCATTTT. This rearrangement joins TRBV7-6 to TRBJ1-5; the match to TRBD1 covers 7 bases. The V gene's germline CDR1 is SGHVS and CDR2 FNYEAQ. With V trimmed by 5 bases and J by 2 bases, 3 bases remained unmatched. This CDR3 has 14 residues.

V is TRBV2 and J is TRBJ2-7; D remains unclear. The CDR3 is 13 residues long. Germline V gives CDR1 SNHLY, CDR2 FYNNEI. Trimming pared 7 bases from V and 1 base from J, leaving 11 bases between. CDR3 sequence: CASNQDPSYEQYF. CDR3 coding DNA: TGTGCCAGCAACCAGGATCCTTCCTACGAGCAGTACTTC.

This chain connects TRBV18 to TRBJ1-5; the D is unclear. This CDR3 is 12 amino acids long. The germline gives CDR1 KGHSH, CDR2 LQKENI. Trimming cost V 6 bases and J 3 bases, with 6 bases left between them. For the CDR3, the DNA is TGTGCCAGCTCGTCAGACAATCAGCCCCAGCATTTT. Its translation: CASSSDNQPQHF.

This rearrangement joins TRBV19 to TRBJ1-1; the match to TRBD1 covers 9 bases. The J segment lost 7 bases and the V segment lost 4 bases, leaving 10 bases of the junction unmatched. The CDR3 sequence is 15 residues long. CDR1 is LNHDA, CDR2 SQIVND, per germline (reference sequence). CDR3 coding DNA: TGTGCCAGTAGTAGAGAGACAGGGGGAGGGGGTGAAGCTTTCTTT. Translated: CASSRETGGGGEAFF.